This TCR beta chain was sequenced during a study of T cells in Graves' hyperthyroidism and ophthalmopathy. Broader study findings: The blood repertoire included most of the expanded thyroid clonotypes above 0.001.

In this sample, this clonotype turned up a few times. Its antigen remains unknown. These patients, aged 18 to 65, had recently diagnosed hyperthyroidism lasting under 2 months. On the basis of clinical symptoms, serum thyroxine and TRAb, thyroid ultrasound and orbital computed tomography, diagnoses were made. The CDR3 sequence is 17 residues long. Germline assignment: CDR1 MDHEN and CDR2 SYDVKM. V lost 5 bases, J lost 14 bases, and 24 bases stayed unmatched. The TCR beta CDR3 regions underwent amplification using RNA transcripts as the source. With the HTBI primer set, the TCR CDR3 went through a first round of RT-PCR. From the multiplex PCR reads, TCRdb called clonotypes with MiXCR, one entry per CDR3 protein. Here the sample spans 530,000 or so distinct CDR3 sequences, just over 45% being singletons.

This clonotype was obtained from a woman aged 18-29 years with Graves' hyperthyroidism. The sequenced material came from peripheral blood or thyroid tissue (not recorded which). The V call is TRBV28, the J call TRBJ2-5; 9 bases map to TRBD1. As DNA, the CDR3 is TGTGCCAGCAGTGTACCCGGGACAGGGTTCGACAAGAAGATCGCATACTTC. Amino acid sequence: CASSVPGTGFDKKIAYF. The full variable domain, rest sourced from reference TRBV28 and TRBJ2-5, is DVKVTQSSRYLVKRTGEKVFLECVQDMDHENMFWYRQDPGLGLRLIYFSYDVKMKEKGDIPEGYSVSREKKERFSLILESASTNQTSMYLCASSVPGTGFDKKIAYFGPGTRLLVL.